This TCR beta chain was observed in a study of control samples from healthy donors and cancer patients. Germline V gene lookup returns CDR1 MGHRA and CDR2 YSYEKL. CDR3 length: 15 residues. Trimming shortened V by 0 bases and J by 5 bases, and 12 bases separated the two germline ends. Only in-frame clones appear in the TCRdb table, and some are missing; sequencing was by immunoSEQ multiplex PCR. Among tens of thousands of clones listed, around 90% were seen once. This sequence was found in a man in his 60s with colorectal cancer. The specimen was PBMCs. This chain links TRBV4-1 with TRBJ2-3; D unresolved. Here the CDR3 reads CASSQDGLVLDTQYF. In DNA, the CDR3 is TGCGCCAGCAGCCAAGATGGGCTAGTGTTAGATACGCAGTATTTT.